The next 24 T cell receptor beta chains were all read from a single sample in a study of T cell repertoires in cytomegalovirus infection. TCRdb used MiXCR to reprocess the reads, holding one entry per CDR3 protein. The sample shows over 150,000 distinct CDR3 sequences, approximately 18% of them seen only once. Sequenced sample: CD8+ T cells from PBMCs. These receptor sequences come from a human donor in good health (CMV status not recorded). Some clones in this sample may be carry-over from other donors' samples.

This chain joins TRBV7-9 and TRBJ2-3, with 7 bases fitting TRBD2. The CDR3 contains 17 residues. Looked up from germline, CDR1 is SEHNR and CDR2 is FQNEAQ (reference sequence). The trim removed 1 base at V and 1 base at J, leaving 8 bases unmatched. The CDR3 protein is CASSLVASGLRTDTQYF. DNA for the CDR3: TGTGCCAGCAGCTTAGTGGCTAGCGGCCTACGCACAGATACGCAGTATTTT.

The rearrangement uses TRBV7-9 and TRBJ2-1; no clear D. The V and J ends lost 5 bases and 5 bases respectively, with 16 bases between them. This CDR3 comprises 15 residues. Germline CDR1 is SEHNR and CDR2 is FQNEAQ (reference sequence). CDR3 amino acids: CASSPQGKGNNEQFF. The DNA for the CDR3 is TGTGCCAGCAGCCCCCAAGGAAAAGGGAACAATGAGCAGTTCTTC.

The chain uses TRBV7-8 and TRBJ2-1; D might be TRBD1 (6 bases). This CDR3 region has 16 residues. The V end lost 3 bases, the J end lost 1 base, and 13 bases lay between the germline ends. CDR1 is SGHVS, CDR2 FQNEAQ, per germline. The CDR3 nucleotides are TGTGCCAGCAGCTTTTTATTAACAGGGTCCTACAATGAGCAGTTCTTC. This translates into CASSFLLTGSYNEQFF.

The chain has TRBV7-2 and TRBJ1-5; unclear D gene. CDR3 length: 12 residues. The V end lost 5 bases, the J end lost 6 bases, and 8 bases lay between the germline ends. In germline, CDR1 is SGHTA, CDR2 FQGNSA. CDR3 residues: CASSHGTQPQHF. In DNA form, the CDR3 reads TGTGCCAGCAGCCATGGAACTCAGCCCCAGCATTTT.

V is TRBV7-8 and J is TRBJ2-1; 11 bases are shared with TRBD2. The trim removed 5 bases at V and 0 bases at J, leaving 6 bases unmatched. Germline assignment: CDR1 SGHVS and CDR2 FQNEAQ. The CDR3 runs 17 residues. The CDR3 reads CASSPGLAASSYNEQFF. In nucleotides, the CDR3 is TGTGCCAGCAGCCCGGGACTAGCGGCAAGCTCCTACAATGAGCAGTTCTTC. The full variable domain, rest sourced from reference TRBV7-8 and TRBJ2-1, is GAGVSQSPRYKVAKRGQDVALRCDPISGHVSLFWYQQALGQGPEFLTYFQNEAQLDKSGLPSDRFFAERPEGSVSTLKIQRTQQEDSAVYLCASSPGLAASSYNEQFFGPGTRLTVL.

The sample holds many counts of this clonotype. This rearrangement joins TRBV7-2 to TRBJ1-6, with D unclear. V dropped 1 base and J dropped 0 bases, with 10 bases sitting between them. CDR1 is SGHTA, CDR2 FQGNSA, per germline. The CDR3 sequence is 17 residues long. CDR3 nucleotides: TGTGCCAGCAGCTTAGGGCAGACGAGCTCCTATAATTCACCCCTCCACTTT. Its translation is CASSLGQTSSYNSPLHF.

The DNA for the CDR3 is TGTGCCAGCAGCCGACAGCACGAGCAGTACTTC. It codes for CASSRQHEQYF. The chain combines TRBV7-9 with TRBJ2-7, with D possibly matching TRBD1 (5 bases). The V end lost 5 bases, the J end lost 5 bases, and 7 bases lay between the germline ends. The germline V gene encodes CDR1 SEHNR and CDR2 FQNEAQ (reference sequence). The CDR3 contains 11 residues.

V is TRBV20-1 and J is TRBJ1-5; D might be TRBD1 (5 bases). Germline V lookup: CDR1 DFQATT, CDR2 SNEGSKA (reference sequence). The V end was cut by 3 bases, the J end by 3 bases, with 12 bases between. The CDR3 runs 14 residues. The CDR3 DNA reads as TGCAGTGCTAGCTCGTCAGGGATCAATCAGCCCCAGCATTTT. Protein product: CSASSSGINQPQHF.

This clonotype showed up many times. The gene calls are TRBV7-6 and TRBJ2-1; D gene ambiguous. In germline, CDR1 is SGHVS, CDR2 FNYEAQ. The ends were cut back, 1 base at V and 0 bases at J, with 7 bases in the middle. This CDR3 region has 15 residues. The CDR3 nucleotides are TGTGCCAGCAGCTTAGAGGAGAGCTCCTACAATGAGCAGTTCTTC. Residues: CASSLEESSYNEQFF.

This clonotype showed up just a few times. This chain links TRBV28 with TRBJ2-7; D is ambiguous. This CDR3 spans 14 amino acids. Trimming shortened V by 8 bases and J by 6 bases, and 20 bases separated the two germline ends. Germline loops: CDR1 MDHEN, CDR2 SYDVKM. CDR3: CASLKRRTYSEQYF. CDR3 coding DNA: TGTGCCAGCCTGAAGAGGAGAACATATTCCGAGCAGTACTTC.

This rearrangement joins TRBV6-2 or TRBV6-3 to TRBJ1-1; weak D call: TRBD1 (6 bases). Trimming removed 4 bases at V and 3 bases at J, with 21 bases between. The CDR3 covers 17 residues. Germline assignment: CDR1 MNHEY and CDR2 SVGEGT. The CDR3 nucleotides read TGTGCCAGCAGTTCACGGGGGGCTGGTTTAAGGGACACTGAAGCTTTCTTT. As protein: CASSSRGAGLRDTEAFF.

This clonotype has at least ten counts. The chain employs TRBV7-9 and TRBJ2-7, with D tentatively TRBD1 (5 bases). With 6 bases removed from V and 3 bases from J, the gap between germline ends came to 33 bases. CDR3 size: 20 residues. Germline CDR1 reads SEHNR; CDR2 reads FQNEAQ (reference sequence). The CDR3 sequence is CASSQPGQGVKKRTFYEQYF. The CDR3 DNA follows: TGTGCCAGCAGTCAACCGGGCCAGGGCGTCAAAAAAAGAACATTCTACGAGCAGTACTTC. The full variable domain, completed using reference TRBV7-9 and TRBJ2-7, is DTGVSQNPRHKITKRGQNVTFRCDPISEHNRLYWYRQTLGQGPEFLTYFQNEAQLEKSRLLSDRFSAERPKGSFSTLEIQRTEQGDSAMYLCASSQPGQGVKKRTFYEQYFGPGTRLTVT.

This clonotype has just a few counts. This sequence joins TRBV25-1 and TRBJ2-7, with D perhaps TRBD1 or TRBD2 (5 bases each). From germline, CDR1 is MGHDK and CDR2 SYGVNS. The V end lost 3 bases, the J end lost 6 bases, and 12 bases lay between the germline ends. CDR3 length: 13 residues. This CDR3 reads CASSEQGRGEQYF. For the CDR3, the DNA is TGTGCCAGCAGTGAGCAGGGTCGGGGCGAGCAGTACTTC.

The V gene is TRBV7-3, the J gene TRBJ2-2; no definite D call. With 5 bases removed from V and 7 bases from J, the gap between germline ends came to 5 bases. This CDR3 region has 11 residues. Germline V gene data show CDR1 as SGHTA and CDR2 as FQGTGA. Written as DNA, the CDR3 is TGTGCCAGCAGCGGGGACGGGGAGCTGTTTTTT. Translated: CASSGDGELFF.

The chain links TRBV28 to TRBJ1-1; the D gene is possibly TRBD1 (5 bases). The CDR3 loop spans 17 amino acids. Trimming removed 1 base at V and 8 bases at J, with 23 bases between. The V gene's germline CDR1 is MDHEN and CDR2 SYDVKM. DNA for the CDR3: TGTGCCAGCAGTTTATCGGACCTTGGGACCGATCTTCACGAAGCTTTCTTT. Translating it yields CASSLSDLGTDLHEAFF.

This clonotype appeared a few times. The chain uses TRBV4-3 and TRBJ2-7, with 7 bases matching TRBD2. The CDR3 has 15 amino acids. Germline CDR1 LGHNA, CDR2 YSLEER. The V segment lost 4 bases and the J segment 5 bases; nucleotides outside the gene matches: 11. The CDR3 nucleotides are TGCGCCAGCAGCCCGACTAGCAGGGCCGACAACGAGCAGTACTTC. Amino acids: CASSPTSRADNEQYF.

The gene calls are TRBV6-1 and TRBJ2-1; D unresolved. V lost 11 bases and J lost 2, with 22 bases in between. CDR1 MNHNS and CDR2 SASEGT come from the germline V gene. This CDR3 region has 16 residues. The DNA of the CDR3 is TGTGCCCCCCTCGGTGGTGAGGATACGACCTACAATGAGCAGTTCTTC. Translating it yields CAPLGGEDTTYNEQFF.

This clonotype occurred a few times. CDR3 sequence: CASSQDRGQGNQPQHF. The CDR3 DNA reads as TGCGCCAGCAGCCAAGATCGGGGACAGGGGAATCAGCCCCAGCATTTT. The chain combines TRBV4-1 with TRBJ1-5, with 10 bases lining up with TRBD1. This CDR3 has 16 amino acids. The trim removed 0 bases at V and 4 bases at J, leaving 3 bases unmatched. Looked up from germline, CDR1 is MGHRA and CDR2 is YSYEKL.

This clonotype was seen more than once but under ten times. This chain connects TRBV19 to TRBJ2-3, with TRBD2 as a possible D gene (5 bases). The germline V gene has CDR1 LNHDA and CDR2 SQIVND (reference sequence). With 3 bases removed from V and 0 bases from J, the gap between germline ends came to 10 bases. The CDR3 has 15 residues. In nucleotides, the CDR3 is TGTGCCAGTAGTATGAGAATAGCGAGCACAGATACGCAGTATTTT. Amino acid sequence: CASSMRIASTDTQYF.

This clonotype was seen many times. The V gene is TRBV6-2 or TRBV6-3, the J gene TRBJ2-3; D unresolved. V dropped 6 bases and J dropped 0 bases, with 13 bases sitting between them. The germline V gene encodes CDR1 MNHEY and CDR2 SVGEGT. The length of the CDR3 is 15 residues. CDR3: CASSQRRSSTDTQYF. The CDR3 bases are TGTGCCAGCAGCCAGAGACGGAGTAGCACAGATACGCAGTATTTT.

In this sample, this clonotype turned up many times. This chain uses TRBV7-2 with TRBJ2-5; D is undetermined. The CDR3 is 14 amino acids. Germline V gene sequence: CDR1 SGHTA, CDR2 FQGNSA. The ends were cut back, 4 bases at V and 0 bases at J, with 9 bases in the middle. CDR3 residues: CASSSHRYQETQYF. The CDR3 bases are TGTGCCAGCAGCTCCCACAGATACCAAGAGACCCAGTACTTC.

This chain uses TRBV7-8 with TRBJ2-3; 8 bases map to TRBD2. This CDR3 is built from 17 residues. CDR1 is SGHVS and CDR2 is FQNEAQ in the germline V gene. J lost 4 bases, V lost 7 bases, and 16 bases had no gene match. The CDR3 DNA sequence: TGTGCCAGCAACTCAATCCAGGGCGGGGGGTGGTCAGATACGCAGTATTTT. Protein product: CASNSIQGGGWSDTQYF.

The chain is built from TRBV12-3 or TRBV12-4 and TRBJ1-5, with a weak D call TRBD1 (5 bases). This CDR3 region has 13 residues. V was trimmed by 2 bases and J by 7 bases, leaving 9 bases between them. The CDR3 region is CASSLQGRQPQHF. CDR3 sequence (DNA): TGTGCCAGCAGTTTACAGGGTCGACAGCCCCAGCATTTT.

The chain has TRBV7-2 and TRBJ2-2; D gene ambiguous. V shed 7 bases and J shed 5 bases, with 8 bases lying between them. The CDR3 covers 12 residues. The V gene's germline CDR1 is SGHTA and CDR2 FQGNSA. CDR3 amino acids: CASNLGTGELFF. The DNA for the CDR3 is TGTGCCAGCAACTTGGGAACCGGGGAGCTGTTTTTT.